The 5 T cell receptor beta chains below were found in one sample sequenced in a study of blood T cell repertoires in COVID-19. TCRdb's table, derived via immunoSEQ multiplex PCR, lists solely in-frame clones and lacks some. The table has about 210,000 clones, 75% to 90% seen once. The source material was peripheral blood. The source of these receptors is a woman in her thirties or forties with acute or convalescent COVID-19.

V gene TRBV2 combines with J gene TRBJ1-1, with 7 bases fitting TRBD1. The CDR3 runs 15 residues. Germline V CDR1 and CDR2: SNHLY, FYNNEI. The V and J ends lost 4 bases and 5 bases, in that order; junction bases with no gene match: 10. CDR3 loop: CASSGNRGYGTEAFF. The CDR3 coding sequence is TGTGCCAGCAGTGGGAACAGGGGTTATGGGACTGAAGCTTTCTTT.

The chain has TRBV19 and TRBJ2-5, with a possible D match to TRBD1 (6 bases). V was shortened by 3 bases and J by 2 bases, with 7 bases between the two germline ends. The germline V gene has CDR1 LNHDA and CDR2 SQIVND (reference sequence). CDR3 length equals 13 residues. CDR3 protein: CASSIGQQETQYF. Written as DNA, the CDR3 is TGTGCCAGTAGTATTGGACAGCAAGAGACCCAGTACTTC.

This clone came up once. The DNA for the CDR3 is TGTGCCAGCAGCGTCCACAGGGGGGACACTAATGAAAAACTGTTTTTT. Translated, it gives CASSVHRGDTNEKLFF. The chain uses TRBV11-2 and TRBJ1-4, with TRBD1 matching over 8 bases. Looked up from germline, CDR1 is SGHAT and CDR2 is FQNNGV. The CDR3 is 16 residues long. V lost 5 bases to trimming and J lost 2 bases; unmatched junction nucleotides: 7.

J is TRBJ2-3 and V is TRBV7-2; 7 bases map to TRBD2. Germline V gene data show CDR1 as SGHTA and CDR2 as FQGNSA. This CDR3 region has 19 residues. The V segment lost 4 bases and the J segment 7 bases; nucleotides outside the gene matches: 23. CDR3 DNA: TGTGCCAGCAGCTCCCGGAGGGCTAGCGGTCCCACCAATACGCATACGCAGTATTTT. Residues: CASSSRRASGPTNTHTQYF.

This clone showed up just once. The rearrangement joins TRBV5-3 to TRBJ1-4; D possibly corresponds to TRBD1 (5 bases). TRBV5-3 is annotated as an ORF whose role is uncertain. V was cut by 2 bases and J by 7 bases, with 12 bases left in between. CDR3 length: 14 amino acids. As DNA, the CDR3 is TGTGCCAGAAGCTTAGGGGCGCGGAGTGAAAAACTGTTTTTT. Protein: CARSLGARSEKLFF.